This TCR beta chain is from a study of blood T cell repertoires in COVID-19 (dated by TCRdb to about 2020). Context from the whole study: Samples covering the acute and convalescent phases of COVID-19 were provided by collaborators in the United States, Italy and Spain. The material from the prospective study consisted of cDNA or gDNA derived from T cells, B-cell-depleted T cells, or PBMCs. Deeply sampled blood TCRbeta repertoires from subjects exposed to, actively infected with, or recovered from COVID-19 were included in the dataset. A freely available public database, intended as a resource for researchers studying the immune response to SARS-CoV-2, is where the repertoires were released. Samples came from the ongoing ImmuneRACE study (first 160 participants) plus 1,254 subjects from 6 global collaborators. Nearly every sample came with metadata listing a de-identified subject ID, COVID-19 status, age in years and sex. Where available, HLA class I and class II types were taken from metadata supplied by the sample provider and were not determined by assay-based typing.

The immunoSEQ Assay, a bias-controlled multiplex PCR, was used to amplify TCRbeta CDR3 regions from genomic DNA. From the authors' description of their analysis: Nucleated cell counts per sample were estimated from amplification of reference gene primers within the assay. Sequence reads were collapsed and filtered to measure the absolute abundance of every unique TCRbeta CDR3 rearrangement. For each sample, productive Simpson clonality was calculated as the square root of Simpson's diversity index over productive rearrangements. TCRdb provides this immuneACCESS table in a form limited to in-frame rearrangements. Some clones are lacking; in checked studies, under half of them reflect an unresolved V gene, and why the rest are absent is not known. The V and J calls and clone size come from that table; D and trimming were worked out from the DNA. The sample has 450,000 or so clones on record, 90% of them singletons. Approximately 0.65% of the sample rests with the top ten.

Broader findings and caveats from the paper: The quantity of clinical and demographic metadata differed by source and by participant and was supplied without curation.

From cysteine to phenylalanine, the CDR3 is 15 amino acids long. The kept DNA is CDR3 alone, 45 bases in frame from the first base. Based on the germline V gene (reference sequence), the CDR1 and CDR2 sequences are SGHNT and YYREEE. V is shortened by 4 bases, J by 0 bases, and the region joining them spans 13 bases. Participants in the prospective study were enrolled through a virtual design, were aged about 18 to 100 years, and lived in some 24 United States geographic areas. Cohort assignment in the prospective study relied on participant-reported clinical history from a screening survey and a study questionnaire. Recovered participants in ImmuneRACE Cohort 3 were defined by two consecutive negative NP/OP PCR tests, clearance by a healthcare professional, or resolution of symptoms. In the prospective study, whole blood, serum and a nasopharyngeal or oropharyngeal swab were collected from each participant by mobile phlebotomists. Prospective study participants could optionally give additional blood draws and questionnaires over an approximately 2-month period. Prospective study blood samples were shipped either frozen or at room temperature before DNA extraction.

As to this clone: Its antigen has not been determined. Base qualities are missing; no much larger clone stands one base away.

Sequenced: PBMCs or T cells enriched from blood (not recorded which). The chain is assembled from TRBV5-4 and TRBJ1-1; there is no confident call for the D gene. The source of this sequence is a man between 18 and 35 years old who had recovered from COVID-19. The CDR3 here reads CASSLGGDLNTEAFF. The nucleotide sequence reads as follows: TGTGCCAGCAGCCTGGGCGGGGATCTGAACACTGAAGCTTTCTTT.